This TCR beta chain was obtained from a study of blood T cell repertoires in COVID-19. Overall study: Italy, Spain and the United States were the sources of the convalescent and acute COVID-19 samples.

Trimming cost V 3 bases and J 7 bases, with 13 bases left between them. The CDR3 totals 13 residues. In the original workflow: Reference gene primer amplification gave nucleated cell count estimates. The repertoire was sequenced with immunoSEQ multiplex PCR; TCRdb's copy has only in-frame clones and lacks some. From that table come the V and J calls and clone size; the DNA was used to work out D and trimming. The sample comprises 150,000 to 200,000 clones, less than 90% of which are singletons, and roughly 3.2% rests with the top ten. Allocation to cohorts depended on clinical history reported by the participants. Exposed participants encountered a COVID-19 case during the 2 weeks preceding study entry.

Sequencing was performed on PBMCs or T cells enriched from blood (not recorded which). The J gene is TRBJ2-7, the V gene TRBV12-3 or TRBV12-4, with D tentatively TRBD2 (5 bases). This sequence was found in a woman aged 25 to 45 who had been exposed to COVID-19. The CDR3 nucleotides are TGTGCCAGCAGTTTCGGAGGCAGGTGGGAGCAGTACTTC. It translates to CASSFGGRWEQYF.